This T cell receptor beta chain was observed in a study of T cells after yellow fever vaccination. Study-level information: Preparing low-cell-number fractions relied on SMART-Seq v4 Ultra Low Input. Study conclusions and caveats: Abundant clonotypes from the bulk population could get into FACS-sorted repertoires as contaminants. Most clones from primary vaccination were detected again post-booster (about 95% CD4, 70% to 90% CD8).

V was shortened by 3 bases and J by 5 bases, with 17 bases between the two germline ends. The length of the CDR3 is 15 residues. The germline gives CDR1 SGHRS, CDR2 YFSETQ. MiXCR, applied by TCRdb to the 5' RACE reads, yields one record per CDR3 protein. The sample lists about 550,000 distinct CDR3 sequences; roughly 19% were seen once. As for this clonotype: Antigen unknown.

The sequence was collected from a man under 40 who received the YFV17D yellow fever vaccine. Here the sequenced sample was PBMCs, taken 15 days after the yellow fever booster vaccination. This chain links TRBV5-1 with TRBJ2-5; D is possibly TRBD1 (5 bases). The CDR3 DNA reads as TGCGCCAGCAGCTACTTAGACAGCACCTCGGAGACCCAGTACTTC. Amino acids: CASSYLDSTSETQYF.